One and the same sample provided the 15 T cell receptor beta chains below, sequenced in a study of T cell changes during pregnancy in multiple sclerosis. Libraries were prepared by immunoSEQ multiplex PCR; TCRdb keeps only in-frame clonotypes and omits some of them. Here the sample spans tens of thousands of clones, roughly 90% being singletons. Specimen: CD4+ T cells from peripheral blood mononuclear cells, collected after pregnancy. The receptors were gathered from a female donor with multiple sclerosis, enrolled in a pregnancy study.

This clone appeared once. The chain has TRBV4-2 and TRBJ1-4; D not resolved. This CDR3 spans 17 amino acids. The germline V and J ends were trimmed by 2 bases and 0 bases, with 13 bases remaining between them. The germline V gene encodes CDR1 LGHNA and CDR2 YNFKEQ. The CDR3 DNA reads as TGTGCCAGCAGCCAAAGAGGGATCACCCCAACTAATGAAAAACTGTTTTTT. Translated, it gives CASSQRGITPTNEKLFF.

The chain couples TRBV7-2 to TRBJ2-7, with D maybe TRBD1 (6 bases). Per germline, CDR1 SGHTA and CDR2 FQGNSA. The length of the CDR3 is 14 residues. Trimming pared 5 bases from V and 4 bases from J, leaving 15 bases between. The CDR3 is CASSPARQEYEQYF. CDR3 sequence (DNA): TGTGCCAGCAGCCCCGCTCGACAGGAGTACGAGCAGTACTTC.

This chain links TRBV5-1 with TRBJ1-2; 10 bases line up with TRBD1. Trimming removed 2 bases from V and 8 bases from J; junction bases left unmatched: 15. The CDR3 has 17 amino acids. Germline loops: CDR1 SGHRS, CDR2 YFSETQ. The CDR3 loop is CASSFKGTGVKEDGYTF. The CDR3 DNA reads TGCGCCAGCAGCTTCAAGGGGACAGGGGTCAAGGAGGACGGCTACACCTTC.

This chain uses TRBV30 with TRBJ1-1; no firm D call. V gave up 0 bases and J gave up 4 bases, with 9 bases separating them. Germline V lookup: CDR1 GTSNPN, CDR2 SVGIG (reference sequence). The CDR3 totals 13 residues. The CDR3 DNA sequence: TGTGCCTGGAGTGTATCGGGGTCCACTGAAGCTTTCTTT. Its translation: CAWSVSGSTEAFF. The complete variable domain, with remaining parts taken from reference TRBV30 and TRBJ1-1, reads SQTIHQWPATLVQPVGSPLSLECTVEGTSNPNLYWYRQAAGRGLQLLFYSVGIGQISSEVPQNLSASRPQDRQFILSSKKLLLSDSGFYLCAWSVSGSTEAFFGQGTRLTVV.

This clone has only one observation. V and J are TRBV6-5 and TRBJ2-4; 8 bases align to TRBD1. The germline V gene has CDR1 MNHEY and CDR2 SVGAGI. With V trimmed by 6 bases and J by 7 bases, 8 bases remained unmatched. This CDR3 contains 14 residues. CDR3 DNA: TGTGCCAGCAGCCGGGACAGGCGACAGAACATTCAGTACTTC. Protein product: CASSRDRRQNIQYF.

The chain carries TRBV4-3 and TRBJ2-2, with unresolved D. This CDR3 has 12 residues. The germline CDR1 and CDR2 sequences are LGHNA and YSLEER. Trimming shortened V by 2 bases and J by 8 bases, and 6 bases separated the two germline ends. The CDR3 here is CASSQFSGELFF. CDR3 DNA sequence: TGCGCCAGCAGCCAATTCTCGGGGGAGCTGTTTTTT.

This clone came up a few times. The genes are TRBV2 and TRBJ2-5; 13 bases map to TRBD2. Trimming at V came to 6 bases and at J to 3 bases, leaving 4 bases not matched to a gene. The CDR3 has 15 residues. The germline V gene encodes CDR1 SNHLY and CDR2 FYNNEI. Here the CDR3 DNA reads TGTGCCAGCAGCCGAGGACTAGCGGGGGAAGAGACCCAGTACTTC. It codes for CASSRGLAGEETQYF.

V gene TRBV7-2 combines with J gene TRBJ2-1; D gene uncertain. V was cut by 1 base and J by 9 bases, with 13 bases left in between. CDR1 is SGHTA and CDR2 is FQGNSA in the germline V gene. The CDR3 is made up of 14 amino acids. The CDR3 is CASSLVGPTGEQFF. Here the CDR3 DNA reads TGTGCCAGCAGCTTAGTTGGCCCAACGGGTGAGCAGTTCTTC.

This clone was recorded only once. The V call is TRBV5-1, the J call TRBJ1-6; TRBD1 matches at 7 bases. Germline lookup yields CDR1 SGHRS and CDR2 YFSETQ. The V and J ends lost 3 bases and 6 bases, in that order; junction bases with no gene match: 6. The CDR3 consists of 15 residues. The chain's CDR3 is CASSSGQIFNSPLHF. The CDR3 DNA sequence: TGCGCCAGCAGCTCGGGACAGATCTTTAATTCACCCCTCCACTTT.

The V and J genes are TRBV7-3 and TRBJ2-3; tentatively, D is TRBD2 (5 bases). This CDR3 comprises 17 residues. Germline values: CDR1 SGHTA, CDR2 FQGTGA. V lost 4 bases and J 7 bases, leaving 24 bases between the germline ends. The chain's CDR3 is CASSSETHGGEHHTQYF. The DNA for the CDR3 is TGTGCCAGCAGCTCAGAAACTCATGGAGGCGAACACCATACGCAGTATTTT.

This chain links TRBV7-3 with TRBJ2-2, with D perhaps matching TRBD2 (7 bases). The CDR3 is 15 amino acids. The germline CDR1 and CDR2 sequences are SGHTA and FQGTGA. V was cut by 0 bases and J by 5 bases, with 10 bases left in between. In DNA form, the CDR3 reads TGTGCCAGCAGCTTAACGGGGGGGCTTACCGGGGAGCTGTTTTTT. Translated, it gives CASSLTGGLTGELFF.

V gene TRBV5-4 combines with J gene TRBJ2-1; TRBD2 matches at 11 bases. Germline-derived CDR1 and CDR2 are SGHNT and YYREEE (reference sequence). CDR3 length: 15 amino acids. Trimming removed 10 bases from V and 4 bases from J; junction bases left unmatched: 10. The CDR3 here is CAGHLAGGSYNEQFF. The CDR3 nucleotides are TGTGCCGGGCATTTAGCGGGGGGGAGTTACAATGAGCAGTTCTTC.

V and J are TRBV28 and TRBJ2-2, with 8 nucleotides matching TRBD2. This CDR3 region has 17 residues. Per germline, CDR1 MDHEN and CDR2 SYDVKM. With 1 base clipped from V and 7 bases from J, the junction kept 11 bases outside the gene matches. The CDR3 protein is CASSLFGAGGSLGELFF. The CDR3 nucleotides are TGTGCCAGCAGTTTATTCGGCGCGGGGGGAAGTCTCGGGGAGCTGTTTTTT.

The rearrangement links TRBV5-4 to TRBJ2-3, with 8 bases matching TRBD1. Germline values: CDR1 SGHNT, CDR2 YYREEE (reference sequence). Germline trimming cut 0 bases from V and 1 base from J; bases unmatched to any gene: 1. This CDR3 spans 15 amino acids. DNA of the CDR3: TGTGCCAGCAGCTTGGCGGGACAGGGCACAGATACGCAGTATTTT. Its protein is CASSLAGQGTDTQYF.

In its sample, this clone was seen once. The chain employs TRBV29-1 and TRBJ2-5, with a possible D match to TRBD1 (6 bases). CDR1 is SQVTM, CDR2 ANQGSEA, per germline. V dropped 7 bases and J dropped 5 bases, with 17 bases sitting between them. The CDR3 totals 13 residues. In DNA, the CDR3 is TGCAGCGCGCGAAAGGGACACTCTGAGACCCAGTACTTC. Encoded protein: CSARKGHSETQYF.